Given below is one T cell receptor (beta chain) in context. The protocol was immunoSEQ multiplex PCR, while the TCRdb copy is restricted to in-frame clones and leaves out a portion. The table lists 300,000 or so clones, 91% of them singletons. This entry is derived from a study of blood T cell repertoires in COVID-19. Input material: peripheral blood. The source of this sequence is a woman in her twenties or thirties with COVID-19, enrolled during active disease.

CDR3 amino acids: CASSFRGRMNTEAFF. CDR3 nucleotides: TGTGCCAGCAGTTTCAGGGGACGGATGAACACTGAAGCTTTCTTT. V usage is TRBV27 and J usage is TRBJ1-1; tentative D call: TRBD1 (6 bases). The CDR3 sequence is 15 residues long. Trimming took off 3 bases at V and 0 bases at J, with 11 bases between the two ends. Per germline, CDR1 MNHEY and CDR2 SMNVEV (reference sequence).